The sequence of this T cell receptor beta chain was determined in a study of beta chain features in type 1 diabetes. Findings and limits, study-wide: All four CD4+ subsets of Type 1 diabetes patients contained TCRB CDR3s that were moderately but significantly shorter. More deletions and fewer insertions at VDJ junctions were found in patients with type 1 diabetes.

Markers CD45RO/CCR7/CD25/CD127/CD95/CD27 served to sort CD4+ naive, central memory, regulatory and stem cell-like memory cells. Without exception, sorted populations had purity beyond 95%. As for this clone: The antigen is not known.

The CDR3 totals 15 residues. Trimming took 5 bases from V and 7 from J; bases not matched to a gene: 9. Germline assignment: CDR1 SNHLY and CDR2 FYNNEI. Expressed TCRB transcripts got sequenced, as all isolated RNA was reverse transcribed. Naive, central memory and regulatory T cell samples averaged about 3.57 million reads. Repertoires were generated with immunoSEQ multiplex PCR, while TCRdb's copy carries only in-frame clones and drops some. The repertoire consists of around 140,000 clones, with approximately 10% occurring once and the leading ten covering roughly 0.75%. This receptor was taken from a young man with type 1 diabetes. The sequencing sample was made of central memory CD4+ T cells from blood. The chain recombines TRBV2 with TRBJ2-3, with 10 bases that match TRBD2. The CDR3 spells CASSPGTSEGNTQYF. The CDR3 DNA is TGTGCCAGCAGTCCCGGGACTAGCGAGGGAAATACGCAGTATTTT.